This T cell receptor (beta chain) was captured by sequencing in a study of cytomegalovirus exposure and HLA in healthy donors. Whole-study results and caveats: Later genetic work tied a missense DCLRE1C variant to beta-chain V and J trimming.

The CDR3 covers 18 residues. Trimming stripped 0 bases from V and 0 bases from J, with 15 bases between. Germline assignment: CDR1 SGDLS and CDR2 YYNGEE. A note on this clone: Its specificity is not known.

PCR primers comprised 60 Vbeta and 13 Jbeta primers. Here immunoSEQ multiplex PCR was the method, and the copy in TCRdb shows in-frame clones only, minus some. The sample lists 200,000 to 250,000 clones, 70% to 85% seen once, with 1.5% to 2% in the top ten. The receptor's source is a man aged 50 or older in good health and CMV-seronegative. The chain uses TRBV9 and TRBJ2-2, with D maybe TRBD2 (5 bases). Material: PBMCs. CDR3 DNA sequence: TGTGCCAGCAGCGTAGTCACCAGCGGCATATCGAACACCGGGGAGCTGTTTTTT. Translated, it gives CASSVVTSGISNTGELFF.